Listed below are T cell receptor beta chains from one sample, sequenced in a study of T cells in Graves' hyperthyroidism and ophthalmopathy. TCRdb recomputed calls from the multiplex PCR reads with MiXCR, one row per CDR3 protein. Of around 180,000 distinct CDR3 sequences listed, over 15% were seen once; the top ten hold 25% to 30%. The sequenced sample was blood. The receptors come from a woman between 50 and 59 years old with Graves' hyperthyroidism. Each CDR3 is given with its conserved first and last residue. D genes are given only for firm matches. Only some rows state a clone size, as once, few, many or a class for expanded clones.

TGTGCCAGCCGGAGGTCGAGAGAGACCCAGTACTTC,CASRRSRETQYF,TRBV2,few,-,TRBJ2-5,12
TGTGCCAGCAGCTTGACAGGGGTCCACGAGCAGTACTTC,CASSLTGVHEQYF,TRBV7-9,many,TRBD1,TRBJ2-7,13
TGTGCCAGCACCCCTGGACTAGCGGGGGGCACAGATACGCAGTATTTT,CASTPGLAGGTDTQYF,TRBV4-2,-,TRBD2,TRBJ2-3,16
TGTGCCAGCAGCTTGAACGCGGACCCAGCTCCGGATGAAGCTTTCTTT,CASSLNADPAPDEAFF,TRBV7-9,many,-,TRBJ1-1,16
TGTGCCAGCAGCCCCCGGGGACAGGGCGGCAATCAGCCCCAGCATTTT,CASSPRGQGGNQPQHF,TRBV27,-,TRBD1,TRBJ1-5,16
TGCAGCCATCCAGGACAGGGGGATCAGCCCCAGCATTTT,CSHPGQGDQPQHF,TRBV29-1,-,TRBD1,TRBJ1-5,13
TGCAGCGCAGGGGGTAGATATCAGCCCCAGCATTTT,CSAGGRYQPQHF,TRBV20-1,few,TRBD1,TRBJ1-5,12
TGTGCCAGCCGTTCAGGGTTGGACTATGGCTACACCTTC,CASRSGLDYGYTF,TRBV2,many,-,TRBJ1-2,13
TGTGCCAGCAGCTTAACCCTTTTTAGCGGGACTGGCACAGATACGCAGTATTTT,CASSLTLFSGTGTDTQYF,TRBV7-8,many,TRBD2,TRBJ2-3,18
TGTGCCAGTAGTATGGGCAGGGCAAGGAACACTGAAGCTTTCTTT,CASSMGRARNTEAFF,TRBV19,many,-,TRBJ1-1,15
TGTGCCAGCACCCGGACAGGGGGACCCTACGAGCAGTACTTC,CASTRTGGPYEQYF,TRBV12-3/TRBV12-4,many,TRBD1,TRBJ2-7,14
TGTGCCAGCAGCTTAGCGGGGGGCAACTACGAGCAGTACTTC,CASSLAGGNYEQYF,TRBV7-6,many,-,TRBJ2-7,14
TGTGCCAGTAGTAAGGGGATAGGGGGGACCACTGAAGCTTTCTTT,CASSKGIGGTTEAFF,TRBV19,many,-,TRBJ1-1,15
TGCGCCAGCAGCTTGAGTACTTACACAGGACAGAACACTGAAGCTTTCTTT,CASSLSTYTGQNTEAFF,TRBV5-1,-,-,TRBJ1-1,17
TGTGCCAGCAGAGAGGGACAGTATAATTCACCCCTCCACTTT,CASREGQYNSPLHF,TRBV2,many,TRBD1,TRBJ1-6,14
TGTGCCAGCACCGGACCCCCGAGGGGGACTCAAGAGACCCAGTACTTC,CASTGPPRGTQETQYF,TRBV13,-,-,TRBJ2-5,16
TGCGCCAGCAGCCCTGGGACAGGGGGCGCAGATACGCAGTATTTT,CASSPGTGGADTQYF,TRBV10-1,few,TRBD1,TRBJ2-3,15
TGCGCCAGCAGCTCCCTGTCGGACAATGAGCAGTTCTTC,CASSSLSDNEQFF,TRBV5-1,many,-,TRBJ2-1,13
TGTGCCAGCAGCAAAGCCATCGTGAACACTGAAGCTTTCTTT,CASSKAIVNTEAFF,TRBV7-9,many,-,TRBJ1-1,14
TGTGCCAGCAAGGACCACGCCTTTAATGAAAAACTGTTTTTT,CASKDHAFNEKLFF,TRBV11-2,many,-,TRBJ1-4,14
TGCGCCAGCAGCCAAGAGAGGGACAGGGGGAGGAACGCTGAAGCTTTCTTT,CASSQERDRGRNAEAFF,TRBV4-1,-,TRBD1,TRBJ1-1,17
TGTGCCAGCAGTTTAGGCTTCAGGGTTATGAACACTGAAGCTTTCTTT,CASSLGFRVMNTEAFF,TRBV28,once,-,TRBJ1-1,16
TGTGCCAGCTATCCGACATTGAACACTGAAGCTTTCTTT,CASYPTLNTEAFF,TRBV12-3/TRBV12-4,many,-,TRBJ1-1,13
TGCGCCAGCAGCGCCTGGGACAGGGGGCATCGGGAGACCCAGTACTTC,CASSAWDRGHRETQYF,TRBV5-1,many,TRBD1,TRBJ2-5,16
TGTGCCAGCAGCTTCGAGGGACTAGCGGGAGGGAAAGAGACCCAGTACTTC,CASSFEGLAGGKETQYF,TRBV7-6,-,TRBD2,TRBJ2-5,17
TGTGCCAGCAGTTTAGTTAGCGGGGAGACCCAGTACTTC,CASSLVSGETQYF,TRBV12-3/TRBV12-4,many,TRBD2,TRBJ2-5,13
TGCAGTGCTAGAGTTATTCAGTGGGTCGGCGGTACTGAAGCTTTCTTT,CSARVIQWVGGTEAFF,TRBV20-1,many,-,TRBJ1-1,16
TGCAGTGCTAGAGGCGGGGTGAGCTCCTATAATTCACCCCTCCACTTT,CSARGGVSSYNSPLHF,TRBV20-1,many,-,TRBJ1-6,16
TGTGCCAGCTCAGCGGGAGAGACCCAGTACTTC,CASSAGETQYF,TRBV18,many,-,TRBJ2-5,11
TGCGCCAGCAGCTTGACGTCTGGTGAAGCTTTCTTT,CASSLTSGEAFF,TRBV5-1,many,-,TRBJ1-1,12
TGTGCCAGCAGCCAAGTGCTAGCGGGGATCGCAGGAGAGACCCAGTACTTC,CASSQVLAGIAGETQYF,TRBV3-1,many,TRBD2,TRBJ2-5,17
TGTGCCATCAGCGGACGGACTAATAGCTCTGGGGCCAACGTCCTGACTTTC,CAISGRTNSSGANVLTF,TRBV10-3,-,-,TRBJ2-6,17
TGTGCCAGCAGCCAAGGTAACGCAGATACGCAGTATTTT,CASSQGNADTQYF,TRBV3-1,once,-,TRBJ2-3,13
TGTGCCAGCAGTTTCCTCTGGGGTGAGACCCAGTACTTC,CASSFLWGETQYF,TRBV27,many,-,TRBJ2-5,13
TGTGCCAGCAGCCTCGGGGGGAAGGAGCAGTACTTC,CASSLGGKEQYF,TRBV11-3,-,TRBD2,TRBJ2-7,12
TGCAGCGTCCGAACCGGGGGGGGAAACGAGCAGTACTTC,CSVRTGGGNEQYF,TRBV29-1,many,TRBD2,TRBJ2-7,13
TGTGCCAGCAGCGTAAGGGACGGCGGGGAGCTGTTTTTT,CASSVRDGGELFF,TRBV9,-,-,TRBJ2-2,13
TGTGCCAGCTCACAGGGGGCACTTAGCAATCAGCCCCAGCATTTT,CASSQGALSNQPQHF,TRBV6-2/TRBV6-3,many,TRBD1,TRBJ1-5,15
TGTGCCAGCAGTTACTCCGGCCCGGAATCGAACTATGGCTACACCTTC,CASSYSGPESNYGYTF,TRBV6-5,-,-,TRBJ1-2,16
TGTGCCAGCAGCCTTAGACGTAACTACGAGCAGTACTTC,CASSLRRNYEQYF,TRBV7-8,many,-,TRBJ2-7,13
TGCAGTGCTAGAGAAGGATCAGGATTAAACAGTGCTGAAGCTTTCTTT,CSAREGSGLNSAEAFF,TRBV20-1,-,-,TRBJ1-1,16
TGTGCCAGCAATATCGGCTATGGCTACACCTTC,CASNIGYGYTF,TRBV6-2/TRBV6-3,many,-,TRBJ1-2,11
TGTGCCAGCAGCTTCGGACTAGCGGGGGGGGAAGAGACCCAGTACTTC,CASSFGLAGGEETQYF,TRBV5-6,many,TRBD2,TRBJ2-5,16
TGCAGTGCTAGTCGGGTCGAGATAAACACAGATACGCAGTATTTT,CSASRVEINTDTQYF,TRBV20-1,-,-,TRBJ2-3,15
TGTGCCAGCTTCTCACAGGGGCCCTACACCTACGAGCAGTACTTC,CASFSQGPYTYEQYF,TRBV28,many,TRBD1,TRBJ2-7,15
TGCAGTGCTAGCGGTGGAACAGGAGGCCTCTACGAGCAGTACTTC,CSASGGTGGLYEQYF,TRBV20-1,-,-,TRBJ2-7,15
TGTGCCAGCAGCCTAAGTATTTTAAACACTGAAGCTTTCTTT,CASSLSILNTEAFF,TRBV12-3/TRBV12-4,many,-,TRBJ1-1,14
TGTGCCAGCAGCTGGAGATCTAGGATAGATACGCAGTATTTT,CASSWRSRIDTQYF,TRBV7-8,many,-,TRBJ2-3,14
TGTGCCAGCAGTGAATCGACTAGCGATGAGACCCAGTACTTC,CASSESTSDETQYF,TRBV2,many,TRBD2,TRBJ2-5,14
TGTGCCACCAGCCGCAGGGGGAACACTGAAGCTTTCTTT,CATSRRGNTEAFF,TRBV15,many,-,TRBJ1-1,13
TGTGCCAGCAGTTTACAGAGGGCTGGCAACACCATATATTTT,CASSLQRAGNTIYF,TRBV28,-,-,TRBJ1-3,14
TGTGCCAGCAGTCCCGGACGGACCGGGGAGCTGTTTTTT,CASSPGRTGELFF,TRBV12-3/TRBV12-4,many,-,TRBJ2-2,13
TGTGCCAGCAGGTCAAACGCCGCTGGGGCCAACGTCCTGACTTTC,CASRSNAAGANVLTF,TRBV12-3/TRBV12-4,many,-,TRBJ2-6,15